A single sample gave rise to the 22 T cell receptor beta chains below, sequenced in a study of cytomegalovirus exposure and HLA in healthy donors. The PCR was carried out with 60 Vbeta primers and 13 Jbeta primers. Sequencing used immunoSEQ multiplex PCR; TCRdb keeps in-frame clones, though not all of them. Found here are 240,000 or so clones, around 81% of them singletons; the top ten hold about 8%. Specimen: PBMCs. These receptors were collected from a woman aged 55 to 70 in good health and CMV-seropositive.

The chain joins TRBV5-1 to TRBJ2-7; 15 bases are shared with TRBD2. V lost 4 bases to trimming and J lost 3 bases; unmatched junction nucleotides: 2. Germline CDR1 SGHRS, CDR2 YFSETQ. The length of the CDR3 is 15 residues. CDR3 in amino acids: CASSEGLAGGYEQYF. The CDR3 coding sequence is TGCGCCAGCAGCGAGGGACTAGCGGGAGGCTACGAGCAGTACTTC.

As for this clone: This CDR3 is also generated by other DNA sequences in the sample. The rearrangement joins TRBV19 to TRBJ1-5; D is unclear. This CDR3 is 13 amino acids long. V was shortened by 1 base and J by 6 bases, with 7 bases between the two germline ends. Germline CDR1 reads LNHDA; CDR2 reads SQIVND (reference sequence). In nucleotides, the CDR3 is TGTGCCAGTAGTATAGGAGGTGGTCAGCCCCAGCATTTT. Encoded protein: CASSIGGGQPQHF.

V usage is TRBV11-2 and J usage is TRBJ2-4; 8 bases align to TRBD2. V was clipped by 3 bases and J by 9 bases; unmatched bases: 4. The germline V gene encodes CDR1 SGHAT and CDR2 FQNNGV. The CDR3 loop spans 13 amino acids. The CDR3 nucleotides read TGTGCCAGCAGCTTGAGCCGGGAGGGCATTCAGTACTTC. Its translation is CASSLSREGIQYF.

J is TRBJ2-3 and V is TRBV30; tentatively, D is TRBD2 (6 bases). Germline CDR1 is GTSNPN and CDR2 is SVGIG (reference sequence). Trimming shortened V by 0 bases and J by 2 bases, and 12 bases separated the two germline ends. This CDR3 has 15 residues. The CDR3 spells CAWSVRAGNTDTQYF. CDR3 sequence (DNA): TGTGCCTGGAGTGTACGAGCGGGTAACACAGATACGCAGTATTTT.

V gene TRBV5-6 combines with J gene TRBJ2-6; 8 bases align to TRBD1. V lost 1 base and J lost 2; bases outside the gene matches: 5. This CDR3 region has 17 residues. Germline V lookup: CDR1 SGHDT, CDR2 YYEEEE. CDR3 DNA sequence: TGTGCCAGCAGCTTGCGTCGGGACAGGACTGGGGCCAACGTCCTGACTTTC. Its protein is CASSLRRDRTGANVLTF.

V gene TRBV6-5 combines with J gene TRBJ2-7, with TRBD2 matching over 7 bases. V lost 5 bases to trimming and J lost 4 bases; unmatched junction nucleotides: 11. The CDR3 is 15 residues long. The germline V gene encodes CDR1 MNHEY and CDR2 SVGAGI. This chain's CDR3 is CASSPLGGSGYEQYF. In DNA, the CDR3 is TGTGCCAGCAGTCCCTTAGGCGGGAGTGGGTACGAGCAGTACTTC.

The gene calls are TRBV7-3 and TRBJ2-5; perhaps TRBD2 as D (6 bases). V shed 6 bases and J shed 5 bases, with 16 bases lying between them. The CDR3 sequence is 14 residues long. Germline assignment: CDR1 SGHTA and CDR2 FQGTGA. In DNA, the CDR3 is TGTGCCAGCAGGAAGCCGGGACTCTGGGAGACCCAGTACTTC. Amino acid sequence: CASRKPGLWETQYF.

A remark on this clone: The sample holds other DNA sequences that translate to the same CDR3. J is TRBJ1-2 and V is TRBV5-1; the D gene is possibly TRBD1 (6 bases). This CDR3 contains 14 residues. The germline V gene has CDR1 SGHRS and CDR2 YFSETQ. The V gene lost 0 bases and the J gene lost 2 bases, with 8 bases spanning the gap. The CDR3 DNA sequence: TGCGCCAGCAGCTTGGGACAGGCGAACTATGGCTACACCTTC. This sequence encodes CASSLGQANYGYTF.

The chain joins TRBV28 to TRBJ1-2; possibly TRBD1 for D (6 bases). This CDR3 contains 14 residues. The V end lost 5 bases, the J end lost 4 bases, and 14 bases lay between the germline ends. Germline CDR1 is MDHEN and CDR2 is SYDVKM. In DNA, the CDR3 is TGTGCCAGCAGTCGTATGACAGGCCTCTATGGCTACACCTTC. Protein: CASSRMTGLYGYTF.

The V and J genes are TRBV7-3 and TRBJ2-2; 12 bases are shared with TRBD2. The CDR3 runs 15 residues. V shed 5 bases, J shed 5 bases, and the junction held 3 bases outside the gene matches. The germline V gene has CDR1 SGHTA and CDR2 FQGTGA. This chain's CDR3 is CASSTGLAGTGELFF. In DNA form, the CDR3 reads TGTGCCAGCAGCACTGGACTAGCGGGAACCGGGGAGCTGTTTTTT.

The rearrangement links TRBV28 to TRBJ2-4, with 7 positions matching TRBD1. Trimming cost V 6 bases and J 3 bases; bases outside gene matches: 8. The CDR3 extends over 15 amino acids. CDR1 and CDR2 from the germline V gene are MDHEN and SYDVKM. The CDR3 DNA reads as TGTGCCAGCAGCCCGACAGGGTTAGTCAAAAACATTCAGTACTTC. This sequence encodes CASSPTGLVKNIQYF.

The chain combines TRBV6-6 with TRBJ1-6; D call uncertain. The CDR3 has 14 amino acids. The V end lost 3 bases, the J end lost 5 bases, and 8 bases lay between the germline ends. Germline CDR1 and CDR2: MNHNY and SVGAGI (reference sequence). In nucleotides, the CDR3 is TGTGCCAGCAGTTATTGGGCAGATAATTCACCCCTCCACTTT. Its protein is CASSYWADNSPLHF.

V gene TRBV5-4 combines with J gene TRBJ2-7; 7 positions match TRBD2. V lost 6 bases, J lost 0 bases, and 9 bases stayed unmatched. The germline CDR1 and CDR2 sequences are SGHNT and YYREEE (reference sequence). The CDR3 is made up of 15 amino acids. The CDR3: CASTGTAGSSYEQYF. CDR3 bases: TGTGCCAGCACCGGAACAGCGGGGAGCTCCTACGAGCAGTACTTC.

The chain joins TRBV5-1 to TRBJ2-3; 7 positions match TRBD2. The junction had 5 bases not matched to a gene; V was cut back by 0 bases and J by 1 base. Germline V gene data show CDR1 as SGHRS and CDR2 as YFSETQ. This CDR3 region has 16 residues. CDR3 loop: CASSLAASGGTDTQYF. The CDR3 nucleotides are TGCGCCAGCAGCTTGGCGGCTAGCGGAGGCACAGATACGCAGTATTTT.

This chain connects TRBV5-1 to TRBJ2-4, with D perhaps TRBD2 (6 bases). The CDR3 runs to 17 residues. V lost 0 bases, J lost 1 base, and 14 bases lay in between. The germline V gene encodes CDR1 SGHRS and CDR2 YFSETQ. The CDR3 here is CASSLAVVGRAKNIQYF. The CDR3 DNA reads as TGCGCCAGCAGCTTGGCCGTGGTGGGGAGGGCCAAAAACATTCAGTACTTC.

The V call is TRBV6-5, the J call TRBJ2-3; D gene unclear. The germline gives CDR1 MNHEY, CDR2 SVGAGI. This CDR3 has 15 amino acids. V lost 6 bases to trimming and J lost 0 bases, with 13 bases between them. Here the CDR3 reads CASRPQEPSTDTQYF. As DNA, the CDR3 is TGTGCCAGCAGACCCCAGGAACCCAGCACAGATACGCAGTATTTT.

The chain uses TRBV28 and TRBJ1-5, with TRBD1 as a possible D gene (6 bases). The V end lost 2 bases, the J end lost 0 bases, and 14 bases lay between the germline ends. This CDR3 region has 17 residues. Germline CDR1 and CDR2: MDHEN and SYDVKM. CDR3 loop: CASSLPQGSYSNQPQHF. The CDR3 DNA is TGTGCCAGCAGTTTACCCCAGGGGTCTTATAGCAATCAGCCCCAGCATTTT. Looking up the rest from reference TRBV28 and TRBJ1-5 gives the full variable domain: DVKVTQSSRYLVKRTGEKVFLECVQDMDHENMFWYRQDPGLGLRLIYFSYDVKMKEKGDIPEGYSVSREKKERFSLILESASTNQTSMYLCASSLPQGSYSNQPQHFGDGTRLSIL.

V gene TRBV29-1 combines with J gene TRBJ2-7; 9 positions match TRBD1. The germline gives CDR1 SQVTM, CDR2 ANQGSEA. The CDR3 has 14 amino acids. V lost 3 bases to trimming and J lost 6 bases; unmatched junction nucleotides: 9. The DNA of the CDR3 is TGCAGCGTTGAGGAGGCACAGGGGGCAGGCGAGCAGTACTTC. Translated, it gives CSVEEAQGAGEQYF.

The V call is TRBV28, the J call TRBJ2-1, with 11 bases aligning to TRBD2. The V segment lost 5 bases and the J segment 7 bases; nucleotides outside the gene matches: 13. The CDR3 is 17 amino acids. The germline gives CDR1 MDHEN, CDR2 SYDVKM. In nucleotides, the CDR3 is TGTGCCAGCAGTCGAAACTTCGGGACTAGCGGTACTAATGAGCAGTTCTTC. This encodes CASSRNFGTSGTNEQFF.

The chain has TRBV9 and TRBJ1-1; TRBD1 might be the D (6 bases). The CDR3 loop spans 13 amino acids. Germline-derived CDR1 and CDR2 are SGDLS and YYNGEE. Trimming left V 7 bases short and J 4 bases short, with 14 bases between. The CDR3 region is CASGVEQGTEAFF. The CDR3 nucleotides read TGTGCCAGCGGTGTGGAACAGGGCACTGAAGCTTTCTTT.

This rearrangement joins TRBV19 to TRBJ1-5, with 9 positions matching TRBD1. The germline V gene has CDR1 LNHDA and CDR2 SQIVND (reference sequence). The ends lost 5 bases at V and 4 bases at J; junction bases unmatched: 9. The CDR3 is made up of 16 amino acids. This CDR3 reads CASSLRQGVRNQPQHF. The DNA of the CDR3 is TGTGCCAGTAGTCTACGACAGGGGGTTCGGAATCAGCCCCAGCATTTT.

The rearrangement joins TRBV7-3 to TRBJ1-1, with D perhaps matching TRBD1 (5 bases). The CDR3 spans 14 residues. Germline V gives CDR1 SGHTA, CDR2 FQGTGA. V lost 1 base to trimming and J lost 4 bases, with 10 bases between them. CDR3 nucleotide sequence: TGTGCCAGCAGCTTAAGGCAGGGAACCACTGAAGCTTTCTTT. As protein: CASSLRQGTTEAFF.